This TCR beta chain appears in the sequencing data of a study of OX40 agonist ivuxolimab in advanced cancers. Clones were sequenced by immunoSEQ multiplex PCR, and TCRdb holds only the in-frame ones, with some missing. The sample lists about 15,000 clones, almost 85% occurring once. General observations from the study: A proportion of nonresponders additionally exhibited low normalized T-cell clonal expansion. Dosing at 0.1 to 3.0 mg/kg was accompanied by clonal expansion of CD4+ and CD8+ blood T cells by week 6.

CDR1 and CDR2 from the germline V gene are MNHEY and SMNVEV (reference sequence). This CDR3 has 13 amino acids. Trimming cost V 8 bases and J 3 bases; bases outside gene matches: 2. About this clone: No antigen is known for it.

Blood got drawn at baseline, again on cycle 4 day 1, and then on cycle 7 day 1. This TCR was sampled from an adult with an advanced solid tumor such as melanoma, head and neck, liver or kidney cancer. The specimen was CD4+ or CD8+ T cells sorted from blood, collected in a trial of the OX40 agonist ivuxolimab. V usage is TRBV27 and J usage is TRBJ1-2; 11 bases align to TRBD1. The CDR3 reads CASGQGADYGYTF. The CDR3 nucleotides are TGTGCCAGCGGACAGGGGGCTGACTATGGCTACACCTTC.